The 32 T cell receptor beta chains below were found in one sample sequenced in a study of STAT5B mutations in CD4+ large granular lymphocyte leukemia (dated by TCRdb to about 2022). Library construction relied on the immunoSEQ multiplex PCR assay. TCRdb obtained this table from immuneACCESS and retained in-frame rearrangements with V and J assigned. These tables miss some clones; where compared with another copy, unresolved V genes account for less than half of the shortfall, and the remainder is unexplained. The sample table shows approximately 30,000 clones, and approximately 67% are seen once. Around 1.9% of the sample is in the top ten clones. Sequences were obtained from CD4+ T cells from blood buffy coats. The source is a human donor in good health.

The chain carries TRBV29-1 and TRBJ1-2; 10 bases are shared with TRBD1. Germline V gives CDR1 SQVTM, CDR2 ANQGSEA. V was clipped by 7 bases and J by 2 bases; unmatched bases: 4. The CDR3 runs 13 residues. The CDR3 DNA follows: TGCAGCGCCTTGGGACAGGGGAACTATGGCTACACCTTC. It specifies CSALGQGNYGYTF.

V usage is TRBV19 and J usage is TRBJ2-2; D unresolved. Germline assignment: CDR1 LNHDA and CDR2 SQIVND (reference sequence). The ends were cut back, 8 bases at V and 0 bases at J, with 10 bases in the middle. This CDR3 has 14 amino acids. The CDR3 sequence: CASSTRANTGELFF. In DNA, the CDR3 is TGTGCCAGTTCGACAAGAGCGAACACCGGGGAGCTGTTTTTT.

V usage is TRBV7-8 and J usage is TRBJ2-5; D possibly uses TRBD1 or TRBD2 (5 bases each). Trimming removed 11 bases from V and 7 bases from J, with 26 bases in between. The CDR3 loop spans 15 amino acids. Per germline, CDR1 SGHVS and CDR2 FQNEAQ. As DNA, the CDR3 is TGTGCCCCCGATGGGACGGCCCCTCCGAAGATGACCCAGTACTTC. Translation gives CAPDGTAPPKMTQYF.

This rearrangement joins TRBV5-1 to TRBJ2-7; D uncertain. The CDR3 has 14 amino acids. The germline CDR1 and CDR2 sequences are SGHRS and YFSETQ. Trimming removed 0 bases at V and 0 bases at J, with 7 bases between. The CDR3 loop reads CASSLEGNSYEQYF. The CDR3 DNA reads TGCGCCAGCAGCTTGGAGGGTAACTCCTACGAGCAGTACTTC.

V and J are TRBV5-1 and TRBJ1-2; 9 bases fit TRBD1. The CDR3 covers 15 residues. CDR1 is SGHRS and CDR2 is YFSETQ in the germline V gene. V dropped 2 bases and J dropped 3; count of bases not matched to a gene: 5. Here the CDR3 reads CASSFQQGADYGYTF. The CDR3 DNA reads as TGCGCCAGCAGCTTCCAACAGGGGGCGGACTATGGCTACACCTTC.

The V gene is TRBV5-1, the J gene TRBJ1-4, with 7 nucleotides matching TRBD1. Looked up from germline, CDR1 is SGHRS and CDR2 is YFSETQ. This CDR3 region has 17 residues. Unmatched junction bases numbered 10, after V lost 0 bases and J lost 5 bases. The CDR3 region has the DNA TGCGCCAGCAGCTTGGGGGACAGCCGCTATCACAATGAAAAACTGTTTTTT. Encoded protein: CASSLGDSRYHNEKLFF.

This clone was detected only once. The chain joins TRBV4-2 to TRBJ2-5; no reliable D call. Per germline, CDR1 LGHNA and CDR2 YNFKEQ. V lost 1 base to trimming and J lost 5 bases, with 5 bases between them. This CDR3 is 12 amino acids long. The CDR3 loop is CASSQVRETQYF. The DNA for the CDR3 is TGTGCCAGCAGCCAAGTCAGGGAGACCCAGTACTTC.

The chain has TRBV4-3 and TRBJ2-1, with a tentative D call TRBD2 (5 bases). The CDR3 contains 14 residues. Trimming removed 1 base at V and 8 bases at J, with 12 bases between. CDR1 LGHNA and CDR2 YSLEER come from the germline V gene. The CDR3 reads CASSQGSLAHEQFF. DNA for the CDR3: TGCGCCAGCAGCCAAGGCTCCCTAGCACATGAGCAGTTCTTC.

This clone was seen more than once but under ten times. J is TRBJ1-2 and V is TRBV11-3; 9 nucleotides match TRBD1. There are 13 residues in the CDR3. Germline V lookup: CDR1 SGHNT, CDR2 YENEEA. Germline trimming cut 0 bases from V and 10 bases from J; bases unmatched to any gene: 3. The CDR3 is CASSLDRDRDYTF. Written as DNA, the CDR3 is TGTGCCAGCAGCTTAGACCGGGACAGGGACTACACCTTC.

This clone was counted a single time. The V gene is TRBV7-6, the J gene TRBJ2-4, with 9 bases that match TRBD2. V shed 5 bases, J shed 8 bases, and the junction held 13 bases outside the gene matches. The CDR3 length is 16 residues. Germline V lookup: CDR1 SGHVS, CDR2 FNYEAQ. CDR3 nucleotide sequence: TGTGCCAGCAGCCTTGCGGGCGGGGGGGCCTGGGACATTCAGTACTTC. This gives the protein CASSLAGGGAWDIQYF. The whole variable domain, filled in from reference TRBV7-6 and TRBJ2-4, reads GAGVSQSPRYKVTKRGQDVALRCDPISGHVSLYWYRQALGQGPEFLTYFNYEAQQDKSGLPNDRFSAERPEGSISTLTIQRTEQRDSAMYRCASSLAGGGAWDIQYFGAGTRLSVL.

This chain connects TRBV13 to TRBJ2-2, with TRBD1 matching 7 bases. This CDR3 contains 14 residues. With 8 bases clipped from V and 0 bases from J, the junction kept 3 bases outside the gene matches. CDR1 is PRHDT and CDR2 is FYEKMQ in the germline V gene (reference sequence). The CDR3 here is CASGQAPNTGELFF. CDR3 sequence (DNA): TGTGCCAGCGGACAGGCCCCGAACACCGGGGAGCTGTTTTTT.

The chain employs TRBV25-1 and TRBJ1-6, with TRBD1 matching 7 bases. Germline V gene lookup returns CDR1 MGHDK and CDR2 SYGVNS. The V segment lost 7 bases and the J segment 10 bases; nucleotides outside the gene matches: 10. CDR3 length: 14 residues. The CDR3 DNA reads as TGTGCCAGCACGGCGTCGACAGGGTTGTCACCCCTCCACTTT. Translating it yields CASTASTGLSPLHF.

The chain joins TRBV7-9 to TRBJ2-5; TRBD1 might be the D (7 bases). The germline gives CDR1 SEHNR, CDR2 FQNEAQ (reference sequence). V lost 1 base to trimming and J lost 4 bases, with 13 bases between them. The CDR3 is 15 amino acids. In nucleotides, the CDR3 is TGTGCCAGCAGCTTAGGGTCAGGGGGGACAGAGACCCAGTACTTC. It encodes CASSLGSGGTETQYF.

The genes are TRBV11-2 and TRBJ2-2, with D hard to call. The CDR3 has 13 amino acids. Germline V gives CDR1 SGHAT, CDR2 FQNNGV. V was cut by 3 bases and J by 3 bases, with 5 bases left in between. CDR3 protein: CASSLSYTGELFF. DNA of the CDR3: TGTGCCAGCAGCTTGAGCTACACCGGGGAGCTGTTTTTT.

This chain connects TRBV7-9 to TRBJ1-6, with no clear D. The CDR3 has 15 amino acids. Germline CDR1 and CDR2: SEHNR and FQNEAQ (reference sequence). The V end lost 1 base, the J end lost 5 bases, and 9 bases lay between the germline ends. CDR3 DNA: TGTGCCAGCAGCTTAGGGGCCGTGGATAATTCACCCCTCCACTTT. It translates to CASSLGAVDNSPLHF. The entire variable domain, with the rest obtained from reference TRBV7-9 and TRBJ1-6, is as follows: DTGVSQNPRHKITKRGQNVTFRCDPISEHNRLYWYRQTLGQGPEFLTYFQNEAQLEKSRLLSDRFSAERPKGSFSTLEIQRTEQGDSAMYLCASSLGAVDNSPLHFGNGTRLTVT.

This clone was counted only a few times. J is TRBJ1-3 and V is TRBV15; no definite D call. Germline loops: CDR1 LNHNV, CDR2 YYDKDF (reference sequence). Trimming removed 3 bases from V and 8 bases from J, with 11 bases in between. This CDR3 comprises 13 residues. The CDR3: CATSSGPYDTIYF. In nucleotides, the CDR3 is TGTGCCACCAGCAGCGGGCCCTACGACACCATATATTTT.

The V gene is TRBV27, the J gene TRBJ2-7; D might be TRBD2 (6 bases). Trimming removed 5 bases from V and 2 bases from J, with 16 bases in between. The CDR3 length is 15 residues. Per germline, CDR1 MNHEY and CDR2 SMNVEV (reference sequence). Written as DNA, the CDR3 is TGTGCCAGCAGTGCGGCGGGACGCTTAACCTACGAGCAGTACTTC. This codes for CASSAAGRLTYEQYF.

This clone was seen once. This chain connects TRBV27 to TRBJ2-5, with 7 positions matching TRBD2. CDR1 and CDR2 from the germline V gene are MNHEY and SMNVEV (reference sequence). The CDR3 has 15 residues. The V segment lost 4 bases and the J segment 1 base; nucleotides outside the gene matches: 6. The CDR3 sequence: CASSSASGFQETQYF. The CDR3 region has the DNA TGTGCCAGCAGTTCGGCTAGCGGTTTCCAAGAGACCCAGTACTTC.

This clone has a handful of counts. This chain's CDR3 is CASRAGVHNQPQHF. Here the CDR3 DNA reads TGTGCCAGCAGGGCGGGAGTCCACAATCAGCCCCAGCATTTT. The chain has TRBV6-5 and TRBJ1-5, with D unclear. This CDR3 comprises 14 residues. The V and J ends lost 6 bases and 3 bases respectively, with 12 bases between them. The germline V gene has CDR1 MNHEY and CDR2 SVGAGI.

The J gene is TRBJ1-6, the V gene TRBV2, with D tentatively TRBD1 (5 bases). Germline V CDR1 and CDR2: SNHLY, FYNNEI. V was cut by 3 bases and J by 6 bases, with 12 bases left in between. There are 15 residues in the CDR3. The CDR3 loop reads CASSEQGARNSPLHF. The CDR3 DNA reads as TGTGCCAGCAGTGAGCAAGGGGCCCGTAATTCACCCCTCCACTTT.

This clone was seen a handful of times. The CDR3 DNA reads TGTGCCAGCAGCCCCGCGGGGGGGCGTGGAAATGAGCAGTTCTTC. Protein sequence: CASSPAGGRGNEQFF. The rearrangement joins TRBV11-3 to TRBJ2-1; 9 bases match TRBD2. Germline CDR1 is SGHNT and CDR2 is YENEEA. V was clipped by 5 bases and J by 7 bases; unmatched bases: 9. The CDR3 is 15 residues long.

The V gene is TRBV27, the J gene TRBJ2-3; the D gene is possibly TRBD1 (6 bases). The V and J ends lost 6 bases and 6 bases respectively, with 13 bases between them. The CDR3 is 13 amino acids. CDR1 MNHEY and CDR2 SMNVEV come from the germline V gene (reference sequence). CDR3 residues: CASRVTGSDTQYF. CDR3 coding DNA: TGTGCCAGCAGGGTCACAGGGAGCGATACGCAGTATTTT.

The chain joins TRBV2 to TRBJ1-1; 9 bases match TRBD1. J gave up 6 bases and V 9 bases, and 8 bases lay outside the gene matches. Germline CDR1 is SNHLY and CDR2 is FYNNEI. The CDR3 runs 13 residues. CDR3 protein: CASQDRGEAEAFF. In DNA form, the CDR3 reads TGTGCCAGTCAGGACAGGGGTGAGGCTGAAGCTTTCTTT.

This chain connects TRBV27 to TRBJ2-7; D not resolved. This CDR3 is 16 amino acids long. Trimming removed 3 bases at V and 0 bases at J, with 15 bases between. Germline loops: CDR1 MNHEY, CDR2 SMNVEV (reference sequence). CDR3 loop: CASSFGSGLSSYEQYF. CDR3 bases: TGTGCCAGCAGTTTCGGATCGGGCTTAAGCTCCTACGAGCAGTACTTC.

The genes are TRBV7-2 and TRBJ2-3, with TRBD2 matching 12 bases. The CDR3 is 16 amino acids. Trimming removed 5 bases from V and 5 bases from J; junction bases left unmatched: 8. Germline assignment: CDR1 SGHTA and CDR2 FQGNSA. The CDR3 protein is CASSIASGGAGDTQYF. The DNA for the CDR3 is TGTGCCAGCAGCATCGCTAGCGGGGGGGCTGGAGATACGCAGTATTTT.

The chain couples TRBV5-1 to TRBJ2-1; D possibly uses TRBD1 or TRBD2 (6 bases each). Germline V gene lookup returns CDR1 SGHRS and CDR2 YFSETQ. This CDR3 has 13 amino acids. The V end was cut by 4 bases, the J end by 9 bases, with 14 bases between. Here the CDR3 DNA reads TGCGCCAGCAGCCTTCGGACAGCGGGTGAGCAGTTCTTC. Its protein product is CASSLRTAGEQFF.

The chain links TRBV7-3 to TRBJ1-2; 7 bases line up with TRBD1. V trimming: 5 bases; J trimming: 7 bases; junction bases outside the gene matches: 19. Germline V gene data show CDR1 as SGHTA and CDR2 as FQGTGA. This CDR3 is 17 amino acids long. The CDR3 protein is CASSLAAGVGPGGGYTF. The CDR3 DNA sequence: TGTGCCAGCAGCCTCGCCGCAGGGGTTGGTCCAGGGGGTGGCTACACCTTC.

The CDR3 DNA is TGTGCCAGCAGCTTAGCGGGGTCGGCCCTTGAAGCTTTCTTT. Its translation: CASSLAGSALEAFF. The V gene is TRBV7-2, the J gene TRBJ1-1; D not resolved. V dropped 0 bases and J dropped 7 bases, with 12 bases sitting between them. The germline gives CDR1 SGHTA, CDR2 FQGNSA. The CDR3 totals 14 residues.

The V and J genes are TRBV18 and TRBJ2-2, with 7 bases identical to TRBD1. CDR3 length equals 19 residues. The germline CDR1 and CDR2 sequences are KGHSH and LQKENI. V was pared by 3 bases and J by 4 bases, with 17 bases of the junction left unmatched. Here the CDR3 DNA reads TGTGCCAGCTCACCTCCCCGGGACAGCCAGACCCCTGCCACCGGGGAGCTGTTTTTT. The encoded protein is CASSPPRDSQTPATGELFF.

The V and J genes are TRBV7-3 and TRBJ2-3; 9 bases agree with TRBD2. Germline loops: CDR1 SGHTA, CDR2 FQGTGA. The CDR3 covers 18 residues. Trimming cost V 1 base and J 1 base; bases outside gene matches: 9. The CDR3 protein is CASSLNLGAGGRTDTQYF. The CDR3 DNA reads TGTGCCAGCAGCTTAAATCTCGGAGCGGGGGGCCGCACAGATACGCAGTATTTT.

The chain's CDR3 is CASSLRAGERLAQGTDTQYF. CDR3 nucleotide sequence: TGTGCCAGCAGCTTAAGAGCAGGAGAGAGACTAGCGCAAGGCACAGATACGCAGTATTTT. J is TRBJ2-3 and V is TRBV7-6; 8 nucleotides align to TRBD2. The germline gives CDR1 SGHVS, CDR2 FNYEAQ. The CDR3 covers 20 residues. Losses at the gene ends were 2 bases for V and 1 base for J; bases not matched to a gene: 17.

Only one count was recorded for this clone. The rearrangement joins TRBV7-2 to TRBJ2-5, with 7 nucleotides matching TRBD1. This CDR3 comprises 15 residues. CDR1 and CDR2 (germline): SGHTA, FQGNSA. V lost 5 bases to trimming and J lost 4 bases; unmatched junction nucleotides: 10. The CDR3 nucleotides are TGTGCCAGCAGCAACCGGGACAGAGGATTAGAGACCCAGTACTTC. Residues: CASSNRDRGLETQYF.